The clone carrying this TCR beta chain has at least ten counts. The antigen remains undetermined. These data are taken from a study of early T cells in non-severe SARS-CoV-2 infection. Study-level background: The sequenced material was bulk RNA from unsorted whole blood, and its chains were unpaired. Study-wide findings and caveats: VDJdb matching skewed toward anti-spike CD8 responses, missing private and CD4 specificities.

The ends were cut back, 2 bases at V and 2 bases at J, with 4 bases in the middle. Germline values: CDR1 MGHDK, CDR2 SYGVNS. CDR3 size: 12 residues. Researchers tagged individual cDNA molecules with unique molecular identifiers. MiXCR, run by TCRdb on the 5' RACE reads, gives a single entry per CDR3 protein. The data hold roughly 86,000 distinct CDR3 sequences, with more than 5% observed a single time. Material for sequencing was whole blood. The clonotype originates from an adult who was a healthcare worker with PCR-confirmed SARS-CoV-2 infection or an uninfected control (not recorded which). The chain is built from TRBV25-1 and TRBJ2-7; no reliable D call. CDR3 sequence reads: CASSEEAYEQYF. CDR3 DNA: TGTGCCAGCAGTGAAGAAGCCTACGAGCAGTACTTC.